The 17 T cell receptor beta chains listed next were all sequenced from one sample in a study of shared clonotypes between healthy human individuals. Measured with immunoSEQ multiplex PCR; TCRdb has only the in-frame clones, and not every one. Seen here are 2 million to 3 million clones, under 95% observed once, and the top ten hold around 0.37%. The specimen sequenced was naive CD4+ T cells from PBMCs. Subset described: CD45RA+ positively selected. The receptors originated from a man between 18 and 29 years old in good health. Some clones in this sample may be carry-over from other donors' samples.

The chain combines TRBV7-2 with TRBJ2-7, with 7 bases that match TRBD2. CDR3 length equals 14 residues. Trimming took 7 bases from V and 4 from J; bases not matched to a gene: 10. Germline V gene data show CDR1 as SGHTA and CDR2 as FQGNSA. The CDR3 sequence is CASTPGAGLYEQYF. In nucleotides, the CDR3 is TGTGCCAGCACCCCGGGAGCGGGGTTATACGAGCAGTACTTC.

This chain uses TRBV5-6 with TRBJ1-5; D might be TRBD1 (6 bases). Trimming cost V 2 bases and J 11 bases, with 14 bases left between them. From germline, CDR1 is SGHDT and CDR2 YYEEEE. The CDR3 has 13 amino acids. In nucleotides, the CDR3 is TGTGCCAGCAGCTTATTGGGGGCAAAGGCCCAGCATTTT. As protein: CASSLLGAKAQHF.

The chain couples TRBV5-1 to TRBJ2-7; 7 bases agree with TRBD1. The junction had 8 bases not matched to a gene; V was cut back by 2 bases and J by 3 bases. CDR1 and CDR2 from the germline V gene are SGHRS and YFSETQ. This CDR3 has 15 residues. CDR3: CASSFGTVADYEQYF. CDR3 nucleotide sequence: TGCGCCAGCAGCTTCGGGACAGTTGCGGACTACGAGCAGTACTTC.

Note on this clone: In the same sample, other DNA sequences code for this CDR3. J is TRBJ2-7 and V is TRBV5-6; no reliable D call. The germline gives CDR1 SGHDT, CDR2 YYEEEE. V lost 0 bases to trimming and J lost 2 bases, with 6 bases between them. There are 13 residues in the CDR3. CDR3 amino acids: CASSLGRAYEQYF. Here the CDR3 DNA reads TGTGCCAGCAGCTTGGGCCGGGCCTACGAGCAGTACTTC.

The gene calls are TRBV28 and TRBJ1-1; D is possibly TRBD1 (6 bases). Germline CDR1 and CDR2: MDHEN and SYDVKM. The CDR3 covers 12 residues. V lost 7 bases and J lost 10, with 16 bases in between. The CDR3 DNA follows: TGTGCCAGCACCTCTTCACAGGGCCGAGCTTTCTTT. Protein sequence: CASTSSQGRAFF.

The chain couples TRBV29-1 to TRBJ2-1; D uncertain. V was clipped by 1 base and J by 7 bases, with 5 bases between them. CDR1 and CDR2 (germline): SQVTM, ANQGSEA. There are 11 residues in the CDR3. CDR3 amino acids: CSVEGRNEQFF. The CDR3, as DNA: TGCAGCGTTGAAGGGCGGAATGAGCAGTTCTTC.

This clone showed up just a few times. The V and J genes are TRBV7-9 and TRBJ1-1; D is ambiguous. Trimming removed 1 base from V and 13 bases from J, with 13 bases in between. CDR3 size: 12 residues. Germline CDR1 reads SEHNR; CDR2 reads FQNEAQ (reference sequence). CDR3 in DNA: TGTGCCAGCAGCTTAGTCCAGTATAGTAATTTCTTT. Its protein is CASSLVQYSNFF.

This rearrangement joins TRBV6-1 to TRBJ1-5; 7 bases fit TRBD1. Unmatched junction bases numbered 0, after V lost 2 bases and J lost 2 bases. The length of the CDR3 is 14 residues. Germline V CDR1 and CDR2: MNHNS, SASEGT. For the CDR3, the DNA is TGTGCCAGCAGTGAACAGGGGGGCAATCAGCCCCAGCATTTT. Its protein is CASSEQGGNQPQHF.

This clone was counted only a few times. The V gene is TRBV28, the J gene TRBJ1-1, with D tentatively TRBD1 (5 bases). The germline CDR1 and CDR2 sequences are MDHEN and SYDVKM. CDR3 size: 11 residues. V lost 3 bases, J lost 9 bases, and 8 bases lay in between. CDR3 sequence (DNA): TGTGCCAGCAGTTTCCAGGGTAAAGCTTTCTTT. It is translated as CASSFQGKAFF.

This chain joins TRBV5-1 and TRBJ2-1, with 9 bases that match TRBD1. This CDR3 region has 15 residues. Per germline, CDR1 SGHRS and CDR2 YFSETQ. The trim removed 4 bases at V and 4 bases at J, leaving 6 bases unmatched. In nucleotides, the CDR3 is TGCGCCAGCAGCCTCACAGGGGGCGAGTACAATGAGCAGTTCTTC. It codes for CASSLTGGEYNEQFF.

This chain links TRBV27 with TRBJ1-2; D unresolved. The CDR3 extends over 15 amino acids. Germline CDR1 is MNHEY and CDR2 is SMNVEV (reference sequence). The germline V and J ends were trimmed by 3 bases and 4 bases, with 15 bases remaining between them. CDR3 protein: CASSFMGSLGYGYTF. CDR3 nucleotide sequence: TGTGCCAGCAGTTTCATGGGCTCGTTGGGCTATGGCTACACCTTC.

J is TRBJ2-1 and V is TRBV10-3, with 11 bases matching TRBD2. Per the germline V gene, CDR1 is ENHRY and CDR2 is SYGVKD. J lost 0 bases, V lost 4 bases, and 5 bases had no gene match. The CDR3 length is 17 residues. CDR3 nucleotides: TGTGCCATCAGTGGGGGACTAGCGGCAAGCTCCTACAATGAGCAGTTCTTC. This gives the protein CAISGGLAASSYNEQFF.

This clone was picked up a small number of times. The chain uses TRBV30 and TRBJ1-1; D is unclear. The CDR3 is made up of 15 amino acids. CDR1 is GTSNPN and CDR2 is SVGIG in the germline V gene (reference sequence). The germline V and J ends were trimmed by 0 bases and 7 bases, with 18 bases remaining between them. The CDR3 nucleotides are TGTGCCTGGAGTGTCCCGGGCCCCGTATCGGATGAAGCTTTCTTT. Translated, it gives CAWSVPGPVSDEAFF.

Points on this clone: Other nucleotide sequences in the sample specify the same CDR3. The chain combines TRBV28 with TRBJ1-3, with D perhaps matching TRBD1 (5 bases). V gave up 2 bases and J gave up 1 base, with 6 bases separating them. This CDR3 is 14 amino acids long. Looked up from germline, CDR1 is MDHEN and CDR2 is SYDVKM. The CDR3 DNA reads TGTGCCAGCAGTTTAGGGGGGTCTGGAAACACCATATATTTT. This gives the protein CASSLGGSGNTIYF.

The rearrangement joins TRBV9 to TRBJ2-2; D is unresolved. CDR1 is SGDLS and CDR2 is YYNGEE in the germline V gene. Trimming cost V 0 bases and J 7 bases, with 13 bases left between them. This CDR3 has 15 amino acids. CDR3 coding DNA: TGTGCCAGCAGCGTAGGAGTCTCTTGGGGCGGGGAGCTGTTTTTT. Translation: CASSVGVSWGGELFF.

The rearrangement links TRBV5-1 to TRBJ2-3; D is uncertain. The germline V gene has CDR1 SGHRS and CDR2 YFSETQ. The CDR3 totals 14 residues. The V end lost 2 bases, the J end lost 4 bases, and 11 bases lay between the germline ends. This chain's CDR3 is CASSLPRSPDTQYF. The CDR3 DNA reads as TGCGCCAGCAGCTTACCCAGGTCCCCAGATACGCAGTATTTT.

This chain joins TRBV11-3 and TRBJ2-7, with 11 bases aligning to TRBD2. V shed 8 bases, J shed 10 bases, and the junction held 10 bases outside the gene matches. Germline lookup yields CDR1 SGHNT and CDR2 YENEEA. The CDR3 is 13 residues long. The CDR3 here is CASGTSGSYIQYF. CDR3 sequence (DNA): TGTGCCAGCGGAACTAGCGGGAGCTATATCCAGTACTTC.